Listed below are T cell receptor beta chains from one sample, sequenced in a study of regulatory T cells in long-lasting Graves disease. Via MiXCR, TCRdb re-called the multiplex PCR reads, giving one row per CDR3 protein. The sample shows approximately 360,000 distinct CDR3 sequences, over 9.5% of them seen only once. These data also formed part of another study, on T cells in Graves' hyperthyroidism and ophthalmopathy.

Sequenced material: peripheral blood mononuclear cells (PBMCs), taken at new diagnosis, from a patient treated with antithyroid drugs. The receptors here all came from a woman under 30 with Graves disease. CDR3s include the opening cysteine and the closing phenylalanine or tryptophan. A D gene is named only where the DNA matches it firmly. Part of the rows lack a size; the others show once, few, many or a class for expanded clones.

TRBV11-2	TRBJ1-1	NA	many	TGTGCCAGCAGCCCCGGACTATCCACTGAAGCTTTCTTT	CASSPGLSTEAFF
TRBV28	TRBJ2-1	NA	many	TGTGCCAGCAGTTTACAGGGTCGACAGTTCTTC	CASSLQGRQFF
TRBV27	TRBJ2-3	NA	few	TGTGCCAGCAGTTTCCGGGGACCCTCGATAGAAGGATATACGCAGTATTTT	CASSFRGPSIEGYTQYF
TRBV6-1	TRBJ1-1	NA	NA	TGTGCCATTTCGAACACGTGGGGGGACACTGAAGCTTTCTTT	CAISNTWGDTEAFF
TRBV20-1	TRBJ2-3	NA	many	TGCAGTGCTAGCGAGGGTAGCACAGATACGCAGTATTTT	CSASEGSTDTQYF
TRBV4-1	TRBJ2-1	TRBD2	few	TGCGCCAGCAGCCAGAATTTACCGACTAGCGATGAGCAGTTCTTC	CASSQNLPTSDEQFF
TRBV7-2	TRBJ2-7	NA	many	TGTGCCAGCAGCTGGGGACCCGCGGGGTACGAGCAGTACTTC	CASSWGPAGYEQYF
TRBV15	TRBJ1-5	NA	few	TGTGCCACCAGCAGAGAGAGGAAACAGGGAATCAATCAGCCCCAGCATTTT	CATSRERKQGINQPQHF
TRBV4-3	TRBJ1-1	NA	NA	TGCGCCAGCAGCCAAGATTTTCGGACTCAAGAAGCTTTCTTT	CASSQDFRTQEAFF
TRBV3-1	TRBJ1-1	TRBD1	many	TGTGCCAGCAGCCAACTCCGGTCCAGGGGGCGAAACACTGAAGCTTTCTTT	CASSQLRSRGRNTEAFF
TRBV20-1	TRBJ1-5	NA	few	TGCAGTGCTAGACAGCAAGCAAATCAGCCCCAGCATTTT	CSARQQANQPQHF
TRBV28	TRBJ2-7	TRBD1	many	TGTGCCAGCAGTTTAGGGACAGGGGTAGCCTACGAGCAGTACTTC	CASSLGTGVAYEQYF
TRBV28	TRBJ2-3	NA	many	TGTGCCAGCAGTCCGGGCCGTCGCACAGATACGCAGTATTTT	CASSPGRRTDTQYF
TRBV30	TRBJ2-1	NA	many	TGTGCCTGGAGTATAGTTCCCAATGAGCAGTTCTTC	CAWSIVPNEQFF
TRBV20-1	TRBJ2-7	NA	many	TGCAGTGCTAGTCCACCCCAGGGGAGACTCGAGCAGTACTTC	CSASPPQGRLEQYF
TRBV6-1	TRBJ1-1	NA	many	TGTGCCAGCAGCGACCCGGGGAGGGGGACTGAAGCTTTCTTT	CASSDPGRGTEAFF
TRBV14	TRBJ1-1	NA	few	TGTGCCAGCAGCCCCCAGTCGGAAGCTTTCTTT	CASSPQSEAFF
TRBV20-1	TRBJ1-5	NA	NA	TGCAGTGCTAGAGGTAGAGGGGGTAGCAATCAGCCCCAGCATTTT	CSARGRGGSNQPQHF
TRBV5-1	TRBJ1-1	NA	few	TGCGCCAGCAGCTTGGTTAGCCGCGTCGGTTTGAACACTGAAGCTTTCTTT	CASSLVSRVGLNTEAFF
TRBV19	TRBJ2-7	TRBD2	NA	TGTGCCAGTAGTACGTCTAGCGGGAGGGCCGTCTACGAGCAGTACTTC	CASSTSSGRAVYEQYF